This TCR beta chain comes out of a study of blood T cell repertoires in COVID-19. The CDR3 is 17 amino acids. V was trimmed by 2 bases and J by 2 bases, leaving 16 bases between them. Germline lookup yields CDR1 SGHRS and CDR2 YFSETQ. TCRdb's table, derived via immunoSEQ multiplex PCR, lists solely in-frame clones and lacks some. In the table there are approximately 230,000 clones, about nine tenths of which are singletons. Seattle participants joined during active infection and were tracked over time. The chain employs TRBV5-1 and TRBJ2-2; D may be TRBD1 (6 bases). This receptor was taken from a woman aged 30 to 39 with COVID-19, enrolled during active disease. Sequencing used peripheral blood. CDR3: CASSLVMGARNTGELFF. CDR3 nucleotide sequence: TGCGCCAGCAGCTTAGTAATGGGGGCGCGTAACACCGGGGAGCTGTTTTTT.